The subject of this entry is one T cell receptor (beta chain). Its specific antigen is unknown. No much larger clone is present one base from it, and per-base qualities are unavailable. The receptor library was made with multiplex PCR. The instrument was an Illumina HiSeq 4000. iRepertoire HTBI primers and Arm-PCR amplification of CDR3 regions were used to construct TCR beta libraries. Gel purification was performed on PCR products prior to sequencing. Concerning the study's data processing: Across samples, 60 to 80 TRBV and roughly 15 TRBJ segments were identified and used for gene usage analysis of CDR3 amino acid clonotypes. COPE and FqMerger were used to merge the filtered high-quality paired reads into contigs. BLAST was used to align contigs to IMGT TRBV, TRBD and TRBJ reference genes, with CDR3 defined following IMGT. Any clonotype with a frequency above 0.1% was counted as a highly expanded clone. Repertoire diversity was measured by Shannon entropy, and V-J evenness by the Gini coefficient. Public clonotypes were defined as clonotypes shared by more than one individual. In-frame beta chains were kept once TCRdb had trimmed the public reads at Q25 with fastp and called clones with MiXCR. Records with the same CDR3 protein are collapsed into one entry carrying the most frequent genes and DNA. TCRdb, not the authors, supplied the V and J calls. The sample includes about 540,000 distinct CDR3 sequences, with 13% observed a single time. The ten largest clones take up 10% of the sample.

This entry comes from a study of regulatory T cells in long-lasting Graves disease (dated by TCRdb to the early 2020s). Describing the broader study: Patients with newly diagnosed Graves' disease had been on antithyroid drugs for under 3 months. The study was registered as a clinical trial and conducted in China. Persistent Graves' disease patients were compared with newly diagnosed Graves' disease patients by peripheral blood TCR sequencing and RNA sequencing. A total of around 35 samples underwent TCR sequencing, from roughly 13 patients with persistent Graves' disease and approximately 20 patients with newly diagnosed Graves' disease.

What the research found in general, with its limitations: TRBV28, TRBJ1-2 and TRBJ2-5 were preferentially used in persistent disease, while TRBV20-1 and TRBJ2-1 were favored in newly diagnosed disease. Lower TCR Shannon entropy and fewer highly expanded clones were observed in persistent Graves' disease patients than in newly diagnosed patients, which suggested clonal expansion. Sequencing and analysis were limited to the TCR beta chain. Persistent patients shared more public clonotypes among themselves (around 2,800) than newly diagnosed patients did (over 950). As a limitation, the authors acknowledged that the small sample size may reduce accuracy. Only peripheral blood was studied, because thyroid tissue, the primary lesion, was inaccessible.

V drops 4 bases and J drops 1 base, leaving 11 bases in between. Reading the germline V gene (reference sequence) gives CDR1 LGHDT and CDR2 YNNKEL. The cysteine opens and the phenylalanine closes a CDR3 of 14 amino acids. Of all the DNA, just the CDR3 is kept, 42 bases in frame from base 1. The time point label, as the study defines it: newly diagnosed GD, antithyroid drugs for less than 3 months. For both TCR sequencing and RNA sequencing, RNA was extracted from PBMCs using TRIzol. The diagnosis of Graves' disease was made according to American Thyroid Association guidelines. The patients came from an endocrinology department in Xi'an, China. Each patient gave approximately 8.8 milliliters of peripheral blood, collected in an EDTA anticoagulant tube. PBMCs were isolated by Ficoll Paque Plus density gradient separation without further T cell sorting. An Agilent 2100 Bioanalyzer and agarose gel were used to check RNA quality, while a NanoDrop 2000 measured RNA concentration.

These same records also appear under a second study, on T cells in Graves' hyperthyroidism and ophthalmopathy. As the second paper documents: Stable Graves' hyperthyroidism was defined as the absence of progression to ophthalmopathy over 18 months of follow-up. Hyperthyroidism patients were newly diagnosed, with disease duration under 2 months, and aged 18 to 65 years. Any patient with an uncontrolled infection, another autoimmune disease, pregnancy or lactation was excluded. Diagnoses were based on clinical symptoms, serum thyroxine and TRAb, thyroid ultrasound and orbital computed tomography. A first-round RT-PCR of the TCR CDR3 used the HTBI primer set with the Qiagen OneStep RT-PCR kit. Most expanded thyroid clonotypes (frequency above 0.001) were also detected in blood, a finding suggesting that blood repertoires may reflect thyroid immune responses. A 13 V-J signature model separated ophthalmopathy from stable hyperthyroidism, with about 88% sensitivity and about 81% specificity in cross-validation and 80%/75% in testing. During validation, the model predicted progression to ophthalmopathy a median of approximately 6.5 months ahead of onset, with around 71% sensitivity and about 72% specificity. TCR V-J signatures able to tell the groups apart were searched for in a discovery cohort of 90 to 100 patients, of whom around 43 had Graves' ophthalmopathy and roughly 58 had stable Graves' hyperthyroidism. Prospective prediction of ophthalmopathy was tested in an independent validation cohort of fewer than 20 hyperthyroidism patients and some 17 patients who later progressed to ophthalmopathy. The roughly 94 discovery patients were randomly divided into training and test sets at a 7:3 ratio. The study also compared thyroid tissue and blood T-cell repertoires from several Graves' hyperthyroidism patients. After sampling, hyperthyroidism patients received methimazole starting at 30 mg daily, and ophthalmopathy patients received high-dose intravenous methylprednisolone. Libraries were constructed in a second round of multiplex PCR, after which size selection and purification were carried out. The libraries were sequenced on an Illumina HiSeq2000 using paired-end 100 bp reads. SOAPnuke was used to process the raw data, throwing out any read that contained adapters or uncalled bases, had a mean Phred below 15, or lacked an exact constant-primer or identifier match. High-quality paired reads were merged using COPE v1.2.5, and each unique nucleotide sequence was defined as a clonotype. MiTCR v1.1 was used to align the clonotypes against IMGT TRBV, TRBD and TRBJ reference segments. Analysis was restricted to V-J combinations with a frequency above 0.0001, which covered about 99% of repertoires. A TCS score was defined as the ratio of F50 (clonal expansion) to E x V (chaos), with BLOSUM62-based TCRdist applied between CDR3 peptides within each V-J. Welch's t-statistics and random forest reduced around 550 V-J features to roughly 13, which were used in a naive Bayes classifier (R e1071). No statistical method was used to set the sample size in advance, and investigators knew the group allocation. According to the paper, TCR Vbeta CDR3 sequencing was carried out on 135 peripheral blood samples, which came from around 43 ophthalmopathy, fewer than 80 hyperthyroidism and roughly 17 progressor patients.

The chain was built from TRBV3-1 and TRBJ2-7, with the D gene call left open. Sequenced material: peripheral blood mononuclear cells (PBMCs), taken at new diagnosis, from a patient treated with antithyroid drugs. The receptor was isolated from a man aged 30-40 years with Graves disease. Donor details come from another sample of the same person, matched by shared clones. The DNA sequence is given as TGTGCCAGCAGCCTGAGGCTAGGGTCCTACGAGCAGTACTTC. The encoded protein is CASSLRLGSYEQYF.